The 15 T cell receptor beta chains below come from one sample, sequenced in a study of cytomegalovirus exposure and HLA in healthy donors. Primers for the PCR totalled 60 Vbeta and 13 Jbeta. Sequenced by immunoSEQ multiplex PCR; TCRdb stores in-frame clones only, minus some. This sample carries 110,000 or so clones, about 68% of them seen once, and the ten largest clones take 3.5% to 5%. What was sequenced was PBMCs. The receptors originated from a woman in her 40s in good health and CMV-seropositive.

This rearrangement joins TRBV5-1 to TRBJ2-3, with D uncertain. The CDR3 length is 15 residues. V shed 1 base and J shed 4 bases, with 13 bases lying between them. Germline CDR1 reads SGHRS; CDR2 reads YFSETQ. CDR3 in DNA: TGCGCCAGCAGCTTGACGGCAGGCCCCGCAGATACGCAGTATTTT. Translated, it gives CASSLTAGPADTQYF.

This rearrangement joins TRBV20-1 to TRBJ2-1; D is undetermined. Germline-derived CDR1 and CDR2 are DFQATT and SNEGSKA (reference sequence). CDR3 length: 11 residues. Trimming left V 5 bases short and J 0 bases short, with 2 bases between. This CDR3 is CSAYSYNEQFF. CDR3 nucleotides: TGCAGTGCTTACTCCTACAATGAGCAGTTCTTC.

The V gene is TRBV30, the J gene TRBJ1-2; D might be TRBD1 (6 bases). Trimming pared 5 bases from V and 1 base from J, leaving 17 bases between. Germline V gene sequence: CDR1 GTSNPN, CDR2 SVGIG (reference sequence). This CDR3 is 15 amino acids long. This CDR3 is CAWYRTAKGNYGYTF. In DNA form, the CDR3 reads TGTGCCTGGTACCGGACAGCCAAGGGTAACTATGGCTACACCTTC. Supplemented by reference TRBV30 and TRBJ1-2, the full variable domain reads SQTIHQWPATLVQPVGSPLSLECTVEGTSNPNLYWYRQAAGRGLQLLFYSVGIGQISSEVPQNLSASRPQDRQFILSSKKLLLSDSGFYLCAWYRTAKGNYGYTFGSGTRLTVV.

The chain has TRBV6-5 and TRBJ2-1, with a possible D match to TRBD1 (5 bases). This CDR3 region has 13 residues. Germline-derived CDR1 and CDR2 are MNHEY and SVGAGI. V lost 6 bases, J lost 2 bases, and 8 bases lay in between. CDR3 region: CASRGRAYNEQFF. DNA for the CDR3: TGTGCCAGCAGAGGCAGGGCCTACAATGAGCAGTTCTTC.

The chain uses TRBV19 and TRBJ2-1, with 12 bases aligning to TRBD2. Germline assignment: CDR1 LNHDA and CDR2 SQIVND (reference sequence). The CDR3 spans 14 residues. Trimming cost V 10 bases and J 3 bases; bases outside gene matches: 4. The CDR3 reads CATRLAGDYNEQFF. As DNA, the CDR3 is TGTGCCACCAGACTAGCGGGAGACTACAATGAGCAGTTCTTC.

The chain couples TRBV27 to TRBJ1-2, with D maybe TRBD1 (5 bases). Germline CDR1 is MNHEY and CDR2 is SMNVEV (reference sequence). V lost 0 bases to trimming and J lost 4 bases, with 15 bases between them. This CDR3 contains 16 residues. Written as DNA, the CDR3 is TGTGCCAGCAGTTTATCGTGGGCAGGGAACTTCTATGGCTACACCTTC. This codes for CASSLSWAGNFYGYTF.

In its sample, this clone was seen many times. V usage is TRBV4-1 and J usage is TRBJ2-7, with TRBD1 matching over 11 bases. Germline-derived CDR1 and CDR2 are MGHRA and YSYEKL. This CDR3 spans 15 amino acids. Trimming cost V 4 bases and J 4 bases; bases outside gene matches: 6. The CDR3 region has the DNA TGCGCCAGCAGCCTAACCGGGACAGGGGGGTACGAGCAGTACTTC. Its protein product is CASSLTGTGGYEQYF.

This clone has just one count. This rearrangement joins TRBV18 to TRBJ1-1; no reliable D call. Germline loops: CDR1 KGHSH, CDR2 LQKENI. V lost 2 bases and J 1 base, leaving 8 bases between the germline ends. CDR3 length: 14 residues. This CDR3 is CASSPIQPNTEAFF. The DNA of the CDR3 is TGTGCCAGCTCACCAATACAGCCGAACACTGAAGCTTTCTTT.

The chain combines TRBV2 with TRBJ2-1; TRBD1 aligns across 7 bases. This CDR3 contains 16 residues. Looked up from germline, CDR1 is SNHLY and CDR2 is FYNNEI. Trimming took 5 bases from V and 5 from J; bases not matched to a gene: 12. The DNA of the CDR3 is TGTGCCAGCAGTACAGGGGTGGCGAGGGCAGACAATGAGCAGTTCTTC. It yields the protein CASSTGVARADNEQFF.

This chain connects TRBV19 to TRBJ2-7; 8 bases agree with TRBD1. Germline V gene sequence: CDR1 LNHDA, CDR2 SQIVND (reference sequence). The CDR3 extends over 16 amino acids. Losses at the gene ends were 3 bases for V and 4 bases for J; bases not matched to a gene: 11. CDR3 nucleotides: TGTGCCAGTAGTATGAGCTGGACAGGGAAGGCGTACGAGCAGTACTTC. Translated: CASSMSWTGKAYEQYF.

The chain links TRBV19 to TRBJ2-5, with TRBD1 identical over 9 bases. This CDR3 is built from 12 residues. Germline lookup yields CDR1 LNHDA and CDR2 SQIVND (reference sequence). V lost 10 bases, J lost 4 bases, and 4 bases stayed unmatched. Written as DNA, the CDR3 is TGTGCCACCAGGGACAGGGTAGAGACCCAGTACTTC. Translated: CATRDRVETQYF. Supplemented by reference TRBV19 and TRBJ2-5, the full variable domain reads DGGITQSPKYLFRKEGQNVTLSCEQNLNHDAMYWYRQDPGQGLRLIYYSQIVNDFQKGDIAEGYSVSREKKESFPLTVTSAQKNPTAFYLCATRDRVETQYFGPGTRLLVL.

The chain recombines TRBV27 with TRBJ2-1; D remains ambiguous. This CDR3 region has 13 residues. In germline, CDR1 is MNHEY, CDR2 SMNVEV (reference sequence). V was clipped by 5 bases and J by 8 bases, with 13 bases between them. CDR3: CASSPVGLHEQFF. The DNA of the CDR3 is TGTGCCAGCAGTCCAGTTGGGCTACATGAGCAGTTCTTC.

This chain connects TRBV7-9 to TRBJ2-6, with D unclear. Trimming left V 5 bases short and J 2 bases short, with 10 bases between. Germline CDR1 is SEHNR and CDR2 is FQNEAQ (reference sequence). The CDR3 sequence is 15 residues long. The CDR3 DNA sequence: TGTGCCAGCAGCCCTCGACTGCCTGGGGCCAACGTCCTGACTTTC. Translating gives CASSPRLPGANVLTF.

There are a few counts of this clone. The rearrangement uses TRBV9 and TRBJ1-2, with TRBD1 matching over 10 bases. The germline V gene encodes CDR1 SGDLS and CDR2 YYNGEE. V was clipped by 3 bases and J by 3 bases; unmatched bases: 5. CDR3 length: 15 residues. CDR3 sequence: CASSAGQGYDYGYTF. CDR3 nucleotides: TGTGCCAGCAGCGCGGGACAGGGGTATGACTATGGCTACACCTTC. The whole variable domain, filled in from reference TRBV9 and TRBJ1-2, reads DSGVTQTPKHLITATGQRVTLRCSPRSGDLSVYWYQQSLDQGLQFLIQYYNGEERAKGNILERFSAQQFPDLHSELNLSSLELGDSALYFCASSAGQGYDYGYTFGSGTRLTVV.

In this sample, this clone turned up a few times. The chain combines TRBV5-6 with TRBJ2-6; 7 bases are shared with TRBD1. CDR1 is SGHDT and CDR2 is YYEEEE in the germline V gene. CDR3 length: 14 residues. After removal of 7 bases from V and 2 bases from J, the junction contained 3 bases not matched to a gene. CDR3 bases: TGTGCCAGCCTAGACAGGGCTGGGGCCAACGTCCTGACTTTC. Encoded protein: CASLDRAGANVLTF.